The 14 T cell receptor beta chains reported below all come from one sample, sequenced in a study of memory CD4+ T cells and cytomegalovirus serostatus. Produced via immunoSEQ multiplex PCR; TCRdb's table is partial and in-frame only. Here the sample spans around 32,000 clones, around 76% being singletons. Single viable CD3+CD4+CD8-CD45RO+ cells were sorted as the memory CD4+ T cells. The sequenced sample was memory CD4+ T cells from blood. These receptor sequences come from an adult in good health and CMV-seronegative. Some clones in this sample may be carry-over from other donors' samples.

The rearrangement uses TRBV27 and TRBJ1-1; D gene uncertain. The CDR3 is 13 amino acids. V was pared by 2 bases and J by 4 bases, with 8 bases between. The germline gives CDR1 MNHEY, CDR2 SMNVEV (reference sequence). The CDR3 protein is CASSLGRVTEAFF. Here the CDR3 DNA reads TGTGCCAGCAGTTTAGGGAGGGTCACTGAAGCTTTCTTT.

The chain has TRBV7-2 and TRBJ2-7; D remains ambiguous. Trimming stripped 2 bases from V and 2 bases from J, with 13 bases between. This CDR3 is 15 amino acids long. Germline V gives CDR1 SGHTA, CDR2 FQGNSA. The CDR3 protein is CASSLFGAGTYEQYF. The DNA for the CDR3 is TGTGCCAGCAGCTTATTTGGAGCAGGAACCTACGAGCAGTACTTC.

The genes are TRBV7-2 and TRBJ2-7; perhaps TRBD1 as D (6 bases). Per germline, CDR1 SGHTA and CDR2 FQGNSA. Trimming stripped 0 bases from V and 4 bases from J, with 10 bases between. The CDR3 runs to 14 residues. The CDR3 nucleotides are TGTGCCAGCAGCTTAGCGGGACAACAATACGAGCAGTACTTC. This sequence encodes CASSLAGQQYEQYF.

The chain combines TRBV29-1 with TRBJ1-1; TRBD1 matches 7 bases. Germline CDR1 reads SQVTM; CDR2 reads ANQGSEA. Trimming at V came to 1 base and at J to 10 bases, leaving 6 bases not matched to a gene. The CDR3 has 12 residues. The CDR3 sequence is CSVEVQGDVAFF. Written as DNA, the CDR3 is TGCAGCGTTGAAGTCCAGGGGGACGTAGCTTTCTTT. Full variable domain (outside the CDR3, taken from reference TRBV29-1 and TRBJ1-1): SAVISQKPSRDICQRGTSLTIQCQVDSQVTMMFWYRQQPGQSLTLIATANQGSEATYESGFVIDKFPISRPNLTFSTLTVSNMSPEDSSIYLCSVEVQGDVAFFGQGTRLTVV.

The V gene is TRBV9, the J gene TRBJ1-3; D possibly corresponds to TRBD1 (6 bases). The V end was cut by 0 bases, the J end by 3 bases, with 13 bases between. There are 16 residues in the CDR3. Germline-derived CDR1 and CDR2 are SGDLS and YYNGEE. This chain's CDR3 is CASSVDWGALGNTIYF. For the CDR3, the DNA is TGTGCCAGCAGCGTAGATTGGGGGGCGCTTGGAAACACCATATATTTT.

The chain has TRBV5-1 and TRBJ2-7, with D perhaps TRBD1 or TRBD2 (6 bases each). The CDR3 covers 17 residues. From germline, CDR1 is SGHRS and CDR2 YFSETQ. V lost 4 bases and J lost 0, with 20 bases in between. The CDR3 DNA reads TGCGCCAGCAGCGGGTCCCTCGGGGGCGGCATCTCCTACGAGCAGTACTTC. Amino acid sequence: CASSGSLGGGISYEQYF.

The gene calls are TRBV30 and TRBJ2-7, with D possibly being TRBD2 (5 bases). Germline V gives CDR1 GTSNPN, CDR2 SVGIG (reference sequence). V gave up 3 bases and J gave up 4 bases, with 22 bases separating them. The CDR3 is made up of 16 amino acids. In DNA, the CDR3 is TGTGCCTGGAGCGATAAAGGTGCCAGGACTCGATACGAGCAGTACTTC. Translated: CAWSDKGARTRYEQYF.

The CDR3 DNA sequence: TGTGCCAGCAGCTCTAGGACGGCTAGCGGGGGGCCGTCCGGGGAGCTGTTTTTT. This encodes CASSSRTASGGPSGELFF. The chain combines TRBV7-8 with TRBJ2-2; 11 bases map to TRBD2. The trim removed 4 bases at V and 6 bases at J, leaving 13 bases unmatched. Germline V gene sequence: CDR1 SGHVS, CDR2 FQNEAQ. This CDR3 has 18 residues.

The gene calls are TRBV10-3 and TRBJ1-2; TRBD1 is a possible D gene (5 bases). Per the germline V gene, CDR1 is ENHRY and CDR2 is SYGVKD. Trimming pared 4 bases from V and 8 bases from J, leaving 14 bases between. This CDR3 spans 13 amino acids. CDR3 bases: TGTGCCATCAGTGTAAGCAGGGATGAAGGCTACACCTTC. As protein: CAISVSRDEGYTF.

This clone was observed a few times. The chain recombines TRBV27 with TRBJ2-7; 12 bases agree with TRBD2. Germline CDR1 MNHEY, CDR2 SMNVEV (reference sequence). The CDR3 length is 15 residues. Unmatched junction bases numbered 6, after V lost 0 bases and J lost 9 bases. In nucleotides, the CDR3 is TGTGCCAGCAGTTTATCGCGGACTAGCGGGAATCGGCAGTACTTC. Translating it yields CASSLSRTSGNRQYF.

The rearrangement links TRBV7-3 to TRBJ1-1, with 7 bases matching TRBD1. V was pared by 5 bases and J by 5 bases, with 11 bases of the junction left unmatched. The CDR3 spans 15 residues. CDR1 and CDR2 from the germline V gene are SGHTA and FQGTGA. The CDR3 DNA is TGTGCCAGCAGCCCCCAGGGACAGCCGAGGACTGAAGCTTTCTTT. Translating it yields CASSPQGQPRTEAFF.

This chain uses TRBV30 with TRBJ1-5; D is uncertain. This CDR3 region has 16 residues. CDR1 and CDR2 (germline): GTSNPN, SVGIG (reference sequence). V lost 3 bases, J lost 0 bases, and 15 bases lay in between. CDR3 bases: TGTGCCTGGAGCCGCTCCCGGCATAATAGCAATCAGCCCCAGCATTTT. Translation gives CAWSRSRHNSNQPQHF.

V and J are TRBV5-4 and TRBJ1-5, with a weak D call TRBD1 (6 bases). The germline V and J ends were trimmed by 2 bases and 5 bases, with 17 bases remaining between them. The CDR3 length is 16 residues. In germline, CDR1 is SGHNT, CDR2 YYREEE (reference sequence). The CDR3 sequence is CASSFGGGGGDQPQHF. CDR3 sequence (DNA): TGTGCCAGCAGCTTCGGCGGAGGGGGTGGGGATCAGCCCCAGCATTTT.

The CDR3 reads CASSNGQGRAGELFF. Here the CDR3 DNA reads TGTGCCAGCAGTAACGGACAGGGCAGGGCCGGGGAGCTGTTTTTT. V and J are TRBV5-8 and TRBJ2-2; TRBD1 agrees at 8 bases. Germline trimming cut 5 bases from V and 6 bases from J; bases unmatched to any gene: 9. Germline V lookup: CDR1 SGHTS, CDR2 YDEGEE. The CDR3 is made up of 15 amino acids.